This T cell receptor (beta chain) was captured in a study of shared clonotypes between healthy human individuals. The unsorted PBMC sample used ten immunoSEQ deep assay plates. The assay was immunoSEQ multiplex PCR, and TCRdb's table has in-frame clones only and misses some. The sample contains about 530,000 clones, 60% to 80% of which appear only once. This TCR was sampled from a woman aged 40 to 50 in good health. Some clones in this sample may be carry-over from other donors' samples. Sequences were obtained from PBMCs.

The CDR3 reads CASSFWGRAPGELFF. CDR3 in DNA: TGTGCCAGCAGCTTTTGGGGGAGGGCCCCCGGGGAGCTGTTTTTT. The chain employs TRBV11-2 and TRBJ2-2, with 7 bases identical to TRBD2. The CDR3 consists of 15 residues. Per the germline V gene, CDR1 is SGHAT and CDR2 is FQNNGV. The J segment lost 6 bases and the V segment lost 3 bases, leaving 7 bases of the junction unmatched.